Listed below are T cell receptor beta chains from one sample, sequenced in a study of shared clonotypes between healthy human individuals. Profiling relied on immunoSEQ multiplex PCR, and the TCRdb table lists in-frame clones only, not all of them. The sample contains about 2,500,000 clones, 85% to 95% of which appear only once. Sample: naive CD4+ T cells sorted from blood. Every receptor here comes from a man aged 18-30 years in good health. The CDR3 runs from the conserved cysteine through the conserved F or W. A D gene is named only where the DNA matches it firmly. Clone size is shown for a subset of rows, as once, few, many or a class of expanded clone.

v_gene: TRBV5-1; d_gene: TRBD2; j_gene: TRBJ2-5; abundance: -; CDR3aa: CASSLAKTSGGQETQYF; CDR3nt: TGCGCCAGCAGCTTGGCTAAAACTAGCGGGGGCCAAGAGACCCAGTACTTC
v_gene: TRBV7-9; d_gene: -; j_gene: TRBJ2-1; abundance: -; CDR3aa: CASSLAGSSYNEQFF; CDR3nt: TGTGCCAGCAGCTTAGCGGGGAGCTCCTACAATGAGCAGTTCTTC
v_gene: TRBV19; d_gene: -; j_gene: TRBJ1-5; abundance: -; CDR3aa: CASSTMDGAGQPQHF; CDR3nt: TGTGCCAGTAGTACGATGGACGGGGCGGGACAGCCCCAGCATTTT
v_gene: TRBV7-2; d_gene: -; j_gene: TRBJ1-1; abundance: -; CDR3aa: CASSVGKNTEAFF; CDR3nt: TGTGCCAGCAGCGTAGGGAAGAACACTGAAGCTTTCTTT
v_gene: TRBV10-3; d_gene: TRBD1; j_gene: TRBJ1-4; abundance: -; CDR3aa: CAISASGTGNEKLFF; CDR3nt: TGTGCCATCAGTGCTTCCGGGACAGGGAATGAAAAACTGTTTTTT
v_gene: TRBV20-1; d_gene: -; j_gene: TRBJ1-2; abundance: -; CDR3aa: CRGDDDGYTF; CDR3nt: TGCAGGGGGGACGACGATGGCTACACCTTC
v_gene: TRBV5-4; d_gene: TRBD2; j_gene: TRBJ2-3; abundance: -; CDR3aa: CASSFPGTSRDTQYF; CDR3nt: TGTGCCAGCAGCTTCCCCGGGACTAGCAGAGATACGCAGTATTTT
v_gene: TRBV2; d_gene: -; j_gene: TRBJ1-4; abundance: -; CDR3aa: CASNGLPNEKLFF; CDR3nt: TGTGCCAGCAATGGACTGCCTAATGAAAAACTGTTTTTT
v_gene: TRBV10-3; d_gene: TRBD1; j_gene: TRBJ1-4; abundance: -; CDR3aa: CAISELQGANEKLFF; CDR3nt: TGTGCCATCAGTGAGCTTCAGGGGGCGAATGAAAAACTGTTTTTT
v_gene: TRBV6-6; d_gene: TRBD1; j_gene: TRBJ2-7; abundance: -; CDR3aa: CASSRYRGEYEQYF; CDR3nt: TGTGCCAGCAGTAGATACAGGGGAGAATACGAGCAGTACTTC
v_gene: TRBV25-1; d_gene: TRBD2; j_gene: TRBJ2-2; abundance: -; CDR3aa: CASREGTSNRHTGELFF; CDR3nt: TGTGCCAGCAGGGAAGGGACTAGCAACCGGCACACCGGGGAGCTGTTTTTT
v_gene: TRBV9; d_gene: TRBD2; j_gene: TRBJ2-1; abundance: -; CDR3aa: CASSGLAGGTGLRRNEQFF; CDR3nt: TGTGCCAGCAGCGGACTAGCGGGAGGAACCGGGTTACGGAGGAATGAGCAGTTCTTC
v_gene: TRBV11-2; d_gene: TRBD2; j_gene: TRBJ2-1; abundance: -; CDR3aa: CASSPWGEGRRSEFF; CDR3nt: TGTGCCAGCAGCCCCTGGGGGGAGGGCCGGCGATCGGAGTTCTTC
v_gene: TRBV6-5; d_gene: -; j_gene: TRBJ1-5; abundance: -; CDR3aa: CASSGWGGDQPQHF; CDR3nt: TGTGCCAGCAGCGGATGGGGGGGGGATCAGCCCCAGCATTTT
v_gene: TRBV4-3; d_gene: TRBD2; j_gene: TRBJ2-3; abundance: -; CDR3aa: CASSQESGGTQYF; CDR3nt: TGCGCCAGCAGCCAAGAGAGCGGGGGTACGCAGTATTTT
v_gene: TRBV6-1; d_gene: -; j_gene: TRBJ2-7; abundance: -; CDR3aa: CASGTGRPYEQYF; CDR3nt: TGTGCCAGCGGGACGGGAAGACCCTACGAGCAGTACTTC
v_gene: TRBV5-4; d_gene: -; j_gene: TRBJ1-1; abundance: few; CDR3aa: CASSIGAGQMNTEAFF; CDR3nt: TGTGCCAGCAGCATCGGGGCGGGACAAATGAACACTGAAGCTTTCTTT
v_gene: TRBV6-1; d_gene: -; j_gene: TRBJ2-3; abundance: -; CDR3aa: CASVIRESTDTQYF; CDR3nt: TGTGCCAGCGTCATCAGGGAGAGCACAGATACGCAGTATTTT
v_gene: TRBV9; d_gene: -; j_gene: TRBJ2-3; abundance: -; CDR3aa: CASSVAPAGFDTQYF; CDR3nt: TGTGCCAGCAGCGTAGCCCCGGCAGGGTTCGACACGCAGTATTTT
v_gene: TRBV6-5; d_gene: TRBD1; j_gene: TRBJ1-1; abundance: -; CDR3aa: CASSRTGGAGTEAFF; CDR3nt: TGTGCCAGCAGTCGGACAGGGGGCGCGGGCACTGAAGCTTTCTTT